This T cell receptor (beta chain) was sequenced in a study of T cells in Graves' hyperthyroidism and ophthalmopathy. Study conclusions and caveats: In blood, most of the thyroid clonotypes expanded above 0.001 were also present. Ophthalmopathy was identified by the model a median about 6 months ahead of onset.

The study enrolled patients aged 18 to 65 with newly diagnosed hyperthyroidism of under 2 months' duration. Diagnostic assessment was based on clinical symptoms, serum thyroxine and TRAb, thyroid ultrasound and orbital computed tomography. This clonotype was detected only a few times. What it binds is unknown. TCR beta CDR3 regions were amplified from RNA. The TCR CDR3 was amplified in a first-round RT-PCR using the HTBI primer set. Each CDR3 protein is one row after TCRdb ran MiXCR on the multiplex PCR reads. This sample has about 46,000 distinct CDR3 sequences, with more than 40% found just once. Germline values: CDR1 SGHTS, CDR2 YDEGEE. The CDR3 is made up of 14 amino acids. Deletions cut 0 bases from V and 8 bases from J, with 9 bases between.

This clonotype originated in a woman aged 45-60 years with Graves' hyperthyroidism. Sequenced: peripheral blood or thyroid tissue (not recorded which). The chain couples TRBV5-8 to TRBJ1-6; D possibly corresponds to TRBD1 (5 bases). CDR3 region: CASSLAGDDSPLHF. The CDR3 DNA reads TGTGCCAGCAGCTTGGCCGGGGACGATTCACCCCTCCACTTT. The variable domain in full, with the rest retrieved from reference TRBV5-8 and TRBJ1-6, is EAGVTQSPTHLIKTRGQQATLRCSPISGHTSVYWYQQALGLGLQFLLWYDEGEERNRGNFPPRFSGRQFPNYSSELNVNALELEDSALYLCASSLAGDDSPLHFGNGTRLTVT.